Listed below are T cell receptor beta chains from one sample, sequenced in a study of cytomegalovirus exposure and HLA in healthy donors. Data came from immunoSEQ multiplex PCR; TCRdb stores just in-frame clones and leaves some out. The profile shows 100,000 to 120,000 clones, under 85% of them singletons. The specimen sequenced was PBMCs. These receptors originate from a young woman in good health and CMV-seronegative. CDR3s include the opening cysteine and the closing phenylalanine or tryptophan. D genes are given only for firm matches. Where a row states a size, it is once, few, many or the class of an expanded clone; other rows omit it.

NA	13	NA	TRBV29-1	TRBJ2-3	CSAIRGPADTQYF	TGCAGCGCCATCCGAGGGCCGGCAGATACGCAGTATTTT
NA	18	once	TRBV14	TRBJ2-1	CASSLYIGPSLSYNEQFF	TGTGCCAGCAGCCTCTACATTGGACCTAGCCTATCCTACAATGAGCAGTTCTTC
NA	15	NA	TRBV5-6	TRBJ1-4	CASSPVQGFGEKLFF	TGTGCCAGCAGCCCGGTACAGGGATTTGGTGAAAAACTGTTTTTT
NA	15	NA	TRBV5-1	TRBJ2-7	CASSLVGGQSGEQYF	TGCGCCAGCAGCTTGGTGGGGGGGCAGAGTGGCGAGCAGTACTTC
TRBD1	14	few	TRBV30	TRBJ1-4	CAWSGTGGGEKLFF	TGTGCCTGGAGCGGAACAGGGGGGGGTGAAAAACTGTTTTTT
TRBD1	16	NA	TRBV10-3	TRBJ2-1	CAISAEGQGLYNEQFF	TGTGCCATCAGTGCCGAGGGACAGGGGCTCTACAATGAGCAGTTCTTC
TRBD1	19	NA	TRBV7-9	TRBJ1-1	CASSFHRPRDRAANTEAFF	TGTGCCAGCAGCTTCCATCGCCCCCGGGACAGGGCGGCGAACACTGAAGCTTTCTTT
NA	17	NA	TRBV30	TRBJ1-1	CAWKPGVLLGSVAEAFF	TGTGCCTGGAAGCCCGGGGTTTTATTGGGTTCGGTCGCTGAAGCTTTCTTT
NA	15	NA	TRBV7-8	TRBJ2-7	CASSPPGGRHYEQYF	TGTGCCAGCAGCCCCCCCGGGGGGCGGCACTACGAGCAGTACTTC
NA	15	NA	TRBV6-1	TRBJ1-5	CASTIGRGGNQPQHF	TGTGCCAGCACCATAGGGAGAGGTGGCAATCAGCCCCAGCATTTT